This TCR beta chain was identified in a study of a mutant IDH1 vaccine in newly diagnosed glioma. About the study: Those enrolled had earlier been treated with radiotherapy, temozolomide, or both, mostly both.

A note on this clone: Its antigen is as yet unknown.

Generated by immunoSEQ multiplex PCR, the TCRdb table keeps only in-frame clones and is missing some. Of more than 40,000 clones in the sample, more than 70% are singletons; the top ten hold around 2%. The time point denotes: week 5, during vaccination. One vaccine dose held 300 ug of mutant IDH1 20-mer peptide and came with topical imiquimod. The TCR originated in a woman aged 40-49 years with glioma. The specimen was PBMCs, collected from a glioma patient whose treatment included an IDH1 peptide vaccine.

The CDR3 spells CASRGLAGAYEQYF. As DNA, the CDR3 is TGTGCCAGCCGAGGACTAGCGGGGGCCTACGAGCAGTACTTC. This sequence joins TRBV5-5 and TRBJ2-7; 13 positions agree with TRBD2. CDR1 and CDR2 (germline): SGHKS, YYEKEE (reference sequence). V lost 7 bases and J lost 2; bases outside the gene matches: 3. CDR3 length: 14 residues.